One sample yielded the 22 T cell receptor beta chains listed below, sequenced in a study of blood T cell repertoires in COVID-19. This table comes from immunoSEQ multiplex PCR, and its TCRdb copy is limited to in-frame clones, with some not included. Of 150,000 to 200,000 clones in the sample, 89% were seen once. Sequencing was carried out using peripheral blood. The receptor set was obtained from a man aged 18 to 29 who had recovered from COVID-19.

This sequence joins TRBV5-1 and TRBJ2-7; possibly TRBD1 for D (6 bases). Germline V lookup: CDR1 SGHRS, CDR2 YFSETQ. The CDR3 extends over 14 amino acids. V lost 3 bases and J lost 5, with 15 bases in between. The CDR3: CASSWLGGSDEQYF. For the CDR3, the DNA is TGCGCCAGCAGCTGGCTAGGGGGTTCGGACGAGCAGTACTTC. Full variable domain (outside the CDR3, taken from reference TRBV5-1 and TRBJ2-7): KAGVTQTPRYLIKTRGQQVTLSCSPISGHRSVSWYQQTPGQGLQFLFEYFSETQRNKGNFPGRFSGRQFSNSRSEMNVSTLELGDSALYLCASSWLGGSDEQYFGPGTRLTVT.

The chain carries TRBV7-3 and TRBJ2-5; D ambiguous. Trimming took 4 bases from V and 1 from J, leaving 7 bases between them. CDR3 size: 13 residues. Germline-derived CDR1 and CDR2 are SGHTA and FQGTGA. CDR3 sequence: CASSSVPQETQYF. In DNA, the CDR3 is TGTGCCAGCAGCTCCGTCCCCCAAGAGACCCAGTACTTC.

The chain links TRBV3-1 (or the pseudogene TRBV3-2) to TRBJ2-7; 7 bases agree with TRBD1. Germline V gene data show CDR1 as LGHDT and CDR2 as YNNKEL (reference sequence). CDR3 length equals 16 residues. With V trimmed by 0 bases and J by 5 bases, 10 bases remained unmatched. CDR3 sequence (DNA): TGTGCCAGCAGCCAAGAGGGAACAGGGGTTGGAGACGAGCAGTACTTC. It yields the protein CASSQEGTGVGDEQYF.

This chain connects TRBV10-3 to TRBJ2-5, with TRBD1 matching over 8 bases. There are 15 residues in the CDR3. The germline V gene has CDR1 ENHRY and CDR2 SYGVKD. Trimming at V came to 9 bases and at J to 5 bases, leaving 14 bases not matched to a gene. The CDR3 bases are TGTGCCATATCCCAGGGGGCAGGCCAGGAGGAGACCCAGTACTTC. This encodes CAISQGAGQEETQYF.

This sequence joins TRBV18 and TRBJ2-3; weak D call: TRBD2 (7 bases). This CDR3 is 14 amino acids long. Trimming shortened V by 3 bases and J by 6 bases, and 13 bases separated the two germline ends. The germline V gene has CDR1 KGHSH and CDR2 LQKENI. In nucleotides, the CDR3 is TGTGCCAGCTCACCGGGCGGGGGCGCGGATACGCAGTATTTT. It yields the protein CASSPGGGADTQYF.

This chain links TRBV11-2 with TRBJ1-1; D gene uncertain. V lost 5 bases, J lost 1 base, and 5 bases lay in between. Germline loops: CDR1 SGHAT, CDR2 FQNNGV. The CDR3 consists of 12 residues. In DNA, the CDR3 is TGTGCCAGCAGCCCCCAGAACACTGAAGCTTTCTTT. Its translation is CASSPQNTEAFF.

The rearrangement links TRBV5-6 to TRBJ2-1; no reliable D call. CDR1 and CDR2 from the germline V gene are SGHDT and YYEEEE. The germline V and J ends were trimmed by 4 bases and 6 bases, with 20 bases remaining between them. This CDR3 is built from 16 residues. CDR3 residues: CASSPRPVPPSNEQFF. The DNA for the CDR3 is TGTGCCAGCAGCCCTAGACCGGTACCCCCCTCCAATGAGCAGTTCTTC.

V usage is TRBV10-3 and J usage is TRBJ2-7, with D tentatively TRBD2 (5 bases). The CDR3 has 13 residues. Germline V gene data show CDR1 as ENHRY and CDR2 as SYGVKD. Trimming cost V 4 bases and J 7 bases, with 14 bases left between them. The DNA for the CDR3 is TGTGCCATCAGTGTCGGGGATTCCACAGAGCAGTACTTC. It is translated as CAISVGDSTEQYF.

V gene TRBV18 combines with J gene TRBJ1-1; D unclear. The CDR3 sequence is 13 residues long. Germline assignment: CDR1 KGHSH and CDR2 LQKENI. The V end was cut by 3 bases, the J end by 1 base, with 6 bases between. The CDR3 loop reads CASSPRGNTEAFF. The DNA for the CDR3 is TGTGCCAGCTCACCGAGAGGGAACACTGAAGCTTTCTTT.

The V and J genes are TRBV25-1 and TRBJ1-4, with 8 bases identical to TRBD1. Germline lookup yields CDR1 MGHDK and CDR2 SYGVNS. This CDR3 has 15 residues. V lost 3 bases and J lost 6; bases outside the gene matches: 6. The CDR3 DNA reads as TGTGCCAGCAGTGAGGGGGGACAGGTGGATGAAAAACTGTTTTTT. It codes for CASSEGGQVDEKLFF.

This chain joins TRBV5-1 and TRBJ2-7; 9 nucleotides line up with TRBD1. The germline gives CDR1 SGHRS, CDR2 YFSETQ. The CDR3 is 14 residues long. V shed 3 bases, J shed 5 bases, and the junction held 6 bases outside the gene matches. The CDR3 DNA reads TGCGCCAGCAGCTCATTACAGGGGGCGAACGAGCAGTACTTC. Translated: CASSSLQGANEQYF.

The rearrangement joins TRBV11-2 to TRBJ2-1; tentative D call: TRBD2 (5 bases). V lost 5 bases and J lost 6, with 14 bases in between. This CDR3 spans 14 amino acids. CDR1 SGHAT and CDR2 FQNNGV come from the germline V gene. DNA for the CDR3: TGTGCCAGCAGCCCTGGACTTAGCACCAATGAGCAGTTCTTC. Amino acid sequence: CASSPGLSTNEQFF.

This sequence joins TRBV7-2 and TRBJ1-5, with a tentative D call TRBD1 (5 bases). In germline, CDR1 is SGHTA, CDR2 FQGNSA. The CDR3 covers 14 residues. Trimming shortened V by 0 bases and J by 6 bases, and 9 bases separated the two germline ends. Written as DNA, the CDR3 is TGTGCCAGCAGCTTAGCGGAGCAGGGTCAGCCCCAGCATTTT. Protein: CASSLAEQGQPQHF.

The CDR3 DNA follows: TGTGCCAGCAGCCGGGTGGGCAGGGGGACTGAAGCTTTCTTT. Its translation: CASSRVGRGTEAFF. V is TRBV5-6 and J is TRBJ1-1; the match to TRBD1 covers 7 bases. The CDR3 has 14 amino acids. Trimming at V came to 4 bases and at J to 5 bases, leaving 8 bases not matched to a gene. Germline CDR1 reads SGHDT; CDR2 reads YYEEEE. Filled out from reference TRBV5-6 and TRBJ1-1, the complete variable domain reads DAGVTQSPTHLIKTRGQQVTLRCSPKSGHDTVSWYQQALGQGPQFIFQYYEEEERQRGNFPDRFSGHQFPNYSSELNVNALLLGDSALYLCASSRVGRGTEAFFGQGTRLTVV.

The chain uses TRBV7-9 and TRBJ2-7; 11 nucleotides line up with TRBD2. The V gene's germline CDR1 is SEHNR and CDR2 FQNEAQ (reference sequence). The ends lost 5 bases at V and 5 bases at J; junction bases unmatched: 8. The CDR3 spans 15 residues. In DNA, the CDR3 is TGTGCCAGCAGCGAGCAACTAGCGGGAGTGAACGAGCAGTACTTC. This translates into CASSEQLAGVNEQYF.

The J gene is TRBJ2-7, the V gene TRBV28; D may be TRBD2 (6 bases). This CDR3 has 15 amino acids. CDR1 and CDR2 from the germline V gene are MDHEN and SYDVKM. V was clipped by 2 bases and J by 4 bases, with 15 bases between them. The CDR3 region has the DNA TGTGCCAGCAGTTTAATCAGGAGGGGTGTGTACGAGCAGTACTTC. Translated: CASSLIRRGVYEQYF.

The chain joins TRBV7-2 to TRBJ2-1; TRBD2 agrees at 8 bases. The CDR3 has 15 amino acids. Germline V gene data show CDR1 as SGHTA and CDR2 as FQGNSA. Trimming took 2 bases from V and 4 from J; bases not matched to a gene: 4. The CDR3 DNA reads TGTGCCAGCAGCTTATCGGGAGGGAATTACAATGAGCAGTTCTTC. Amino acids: CASSLSGGNYNEQFF. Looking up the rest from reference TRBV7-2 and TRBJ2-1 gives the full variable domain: GAGVSQSPSNKVTEKGKDVELRCDPISGHTALYWYRQSLGQGLEFLIYFQGNSAPDKSGLPSDRFSAERTGGSVSTLTIQRTQQEDSAVYLCASSLSGGNYNEQFFGPGTRLTVL.

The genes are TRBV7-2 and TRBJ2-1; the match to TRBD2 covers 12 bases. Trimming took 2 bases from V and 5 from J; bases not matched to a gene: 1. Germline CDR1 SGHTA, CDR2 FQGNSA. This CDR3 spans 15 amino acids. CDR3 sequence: CASSLLAGGNNEQFF. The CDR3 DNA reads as TGTGCCAGCAGCTTACTAGCGGGAGGGAACAATGAGCAGTTCTTC.

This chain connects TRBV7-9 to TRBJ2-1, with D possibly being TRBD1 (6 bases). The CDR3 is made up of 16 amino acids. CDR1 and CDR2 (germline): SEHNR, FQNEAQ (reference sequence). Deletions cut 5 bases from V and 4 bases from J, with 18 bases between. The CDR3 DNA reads TGTGCCAGCAGCACTTTGGGGGCTCAGGCATACAATGAGCAGTTCTTC. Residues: CASSTLGAQAYNEQFF.

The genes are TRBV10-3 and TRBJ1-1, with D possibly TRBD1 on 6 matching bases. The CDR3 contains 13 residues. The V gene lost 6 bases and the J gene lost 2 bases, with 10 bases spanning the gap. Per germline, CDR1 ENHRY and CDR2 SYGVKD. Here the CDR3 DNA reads TGTGCCATCAGACAGGGCTTCAACACTGAAGCTTTCTTT. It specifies CAIRQGFNTEAFF.

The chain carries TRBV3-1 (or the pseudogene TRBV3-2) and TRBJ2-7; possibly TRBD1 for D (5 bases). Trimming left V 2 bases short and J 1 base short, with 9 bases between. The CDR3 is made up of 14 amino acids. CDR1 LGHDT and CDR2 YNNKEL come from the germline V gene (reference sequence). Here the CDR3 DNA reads TGTGCCAGCAGCCAATTTAGGGGATCCTACGAGCAGTACTTC. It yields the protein CASSQFRGSYEQYF.

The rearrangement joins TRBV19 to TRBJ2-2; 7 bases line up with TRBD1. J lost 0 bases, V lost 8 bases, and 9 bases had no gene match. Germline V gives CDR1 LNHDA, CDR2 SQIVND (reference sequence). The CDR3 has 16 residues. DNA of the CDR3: TGTGCCAGTCTGGATCCAGGGGGTGCGAACACCGGGGAGCTGTTTTTT. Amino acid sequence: CASLDPGGANTGELFF.